This T cell receptor beta chain was identified during a study of regulatory T cells in long-lasting Graves disease. Trimming cost V 5 bases and J 2 bases, with 10 bases left between them. The CDR3 runs to 13 residues. Germline CDR1 reads MNHEY; CDR2 reads SMNVEV (reference sequence). This clonotype was detected many times. Time point reported: newly diagnosed GD, antithyroid drugs for less than 3 months. RNA isolated from PBMCs was used to make the TCR library. HTBI primers from iRepertoire and Arm-PCR of CDR3 regions yielded the TCR beta libraries. TCRdb itself ran the multiplex PCR reads through MiXCR, one entry per CDR3 protein. The table has 540,000 or so distinct CDR3 sequences, approximately 13% seen once. These data are also associated with another study on T cells in Graves' hyperthyroidism and ophthalmopathy.

The origin of this receptor is a man aged 25 to 45 with Graves disease. This material consisted of peripheral blood mononuclear cells (PBMCs), taken at new diagnosis, from a patient treated with antithyroid drugs. V and J are TRBV27 and TRBJ2-7; D is uncertain. The DNA of the CDR3 is TGTGCCAGCAGTGATCACGGACCCTACGAGCAGTACTTC. It translates to CASSDHGPYEQYF.